These 10 T cell receptor beta chains were sequenced from one sample in a study. TCRdb re-called the 5' RACE reads with MiXCR, one entry per CDR3 protein. The data contain roughly 6,100 distinct CDR3 sequences, 65% to 75% of them singletons. The sample was memory CD4+ T cells sorted from a lymph node. The subset denotes: memory CD4+ T cells, CD4+CD45RO+CD25-. These receptors were obtained from a female donor with breast cancer.

This clonotype has only one observation. This chain links TRBV5-1 with TRBJ2-7, with TRBD2 matching over 7 bases. V lost 4 bases and J lost 2; bases outside the gene matches: 9. Looked up from germline, CDR1 is SGHRS and CDR2 is YFSETQ. This CDR3 is built from 15 residues. The CDR3 here is CASSRSGTATYEQYF. In DNA form, the CDR3 reads TGCGCCAGCAGCCGCAGCGGGACCGCAACCTACGAGCAGTACTTC.

V is TRBV7-9 and J is TRBJ2-1; the D call may be TRBD1 or TRBD2 (5 bases each). This CDR3 spans 14 amino acids. The germline V gene has CDR1 SEHNR and CDR2 FQNEAQ (reference sequence). Trimming left V 5 bases short and J 7 bases short, with 15 bases between. The CDR3 bases are TGTGCCAGCAGCCATGATCGATGGGGGAATGAGCAGTTCTTC. This gives the protein CASSHDRWGNEQFF.

Concerning this clonotype: A read error may explain this, as a much larger clone is one base away. CDR3 region: CSARRSYNEQSF. CDR3 in DNA: TGCAGTGCTAGGAGATCCTACAATGAGCAGTCCTTC. The J gene is TRBJ2-1, the V gene TRBV20-1; no clear D. This CDR3 has 12 amino acids. Per the germline V gene, CDR1 is DFQATT and CDR2 is SNEGSKA (reference sequence).

This clonotype was seen a few times. The chain has TRBV20-1 and TRBJ2-4; 7 bases match TRBD1. The germline V gene has CDR1 DFQATT and CDR2 SNEGSKA (reference sequence). J lost 15 bases, V lost 6 bases, and 11 bases had no gene match. This CDR3 spans 11 amino acids. CDR3 DNA sequence: TGCAGTGCAAGACAGGGCTCGGAGGTGTACTTC. Translation: CSARQGSEVYF.

The V call is TRBV29-1, the J call TRBJ2-5; D gene unclear. Germline V lookup: CDR1 SQVTM, CDR2 ANQGSEA. Between the trimmed V and J ends, which lost 4 bases and 1 base, there was a span of 7 bases. The CDR3 length is 12 residues. The CDR3 coding sequence is TGCAGCGTTGTGAATAGCCAAGAGACCCAGTACTTC. Translating gives CSVVNSQETQYF. Full variable domain (remainder filled in from reference TRBV29-1 and TRBJ2-5): SAVISQKPSRDICQRGTSLTIQCQVDSQVTMMFWYRQQPGQSLTLIATANQGSEATYESGFVIDKFPISRPNLTFSTLTVSNMSPEDSSIYLCSVVNSQETQYFGPGTRLLVL.

This clonotype was counted between two and nine times. This chain links TRBV4-2 with TRBJ2-5, with D perhaps TRBD2 (7 bases). Looked up from germline, CDR1 is LGHNA and CDR2 is YNFKEQ. V was trimmed by 4 bases and J by 3 bases, leaving 15 bases between them. The CDR3 runs 15 residues. In DNA, the CDR3 is TGTGCCAGCAGCCCCCAGGGGCGGGAGAAAGAGACCCAGTACTTC. This sequence encodes CASSPQGREKETQYF.

The J gene is TRBJ1-5, the V gene TRBV5-1; TRBD1 matches at 10 bases. The CDR3 is 15 amino acids. The germline V gene has CDR1 SGHRS and CDR2 YFSETQ. J lost 6 bases, V lost 0 bases, and 3 bases had no gene match. CDR3 residues: CASSLGDRGTQPQHF. Written as DNA, the CDR3 is TGCGCCAGCAGCTTGGGGGACAGGGGTACTCAGCCCCAGCATTTT.

This chain uses TRBV2 with TRBJ2-7; perhaps TRBD2 as D (6 bases). The length of the CDR3 is 15 residues. The germline V gene encodes CDR1 SNHLY and CDR2 FYNNEI. V was pared by 5 bases and J by 2 bases, with 16 bases between. The CDR3 DNA sequence: TGTGCCAGCAGTCGATTTGCGGGAACAGCCTACGAGCAGTACTTC. It translates to CASSRFAGTAYEQYF. Together with reference TRBV2 and TRBJ2-7, the CDR3 gives the full variable domain: EPEVTQTPSHQVTQMGQEVILRCVPISNHLYFYWYRQILGQKVEFLVSFYNNEISEKSEIFDDQFSVERPDGSNFTLKIRSTKLEDSAMYFCASSRFAGTAYEQYFGPGTRLTVT.

Of note for this clonotype: The junction differs from germline at one of its ends, possibly a read error. The chain uses TRBV7-3 and TRBJ2-1, with D perhaps given as TRBD1 or TRBD2 (5 bases each). The germline gives CDR1 SGHTA, CDR2 FQGTGA. CDR3 length: 15 residues. CDR3 region: CASSLDPGTENEQSF. CDR3 DNA: TGTGCCAGCAGCCTCGACCCCGGGACCGAAAATGAGCAGTCCTTC. Full variable domain (outside the CDR3, taken from reference TRBV7-3 and TRBJ2-1): GAGVSQTPSNKVTEKGKYVELRCDPISGHTALYWYRQSLGQGPEFLIYFQGTGAADDSGLPNDRFFAVRPEGSVSTLKIQRTERGDSAVYLCASSLDPGTENEQSFGPGTRLTVL.

A few counts support this clonotype. This chain links TRBV6-4 with TRBJ2-3; tentatively, D is TRBD1 or TRBD2 (5 bases each). The V gene's germline CDR1 is MRHNA and CDR2 SNTAGT. V lost 5 bases and J lost 1, with 16 bases in between. The CDR3 is made up of 16 amino acids. The CDR3 loop is CASSHRDRFCTDTQYF. DNA of the CDR3: TGTGCCAGCAGTCATCGGGACCGATTCTGCACAGATACGCAGTATTTT.